This TCR beta chain comes out of a study of shared clonotypes between healthy human individuals. Original handling: Junction-only sequences without quality scores were provided by ImmunoSEQ, so filtering was different. Profiled with immunoSEQ multiplex PCR; TCRdb holds only in-frame clones, not every one. That table furnishes V, J and clone size, whereas the DNA furnished D and trimming. The sample holds fewer than 700,000 clones; around 76% are singletons and the top ten take approximately 12%. CDR3 length: 14 residues. Per germline, CDR1 MNHEY and CDR2 SMNVEV (reference sequence). In regard to this clone: Being one base from a much bigger clone, this may be a read error.

This clonotype originated in a woman in her forties in good health. Some clones in this sample may be carry-over from other donors' samples. The chain links TRBV27 to TRBJ2-6, with D perhaps matching TRBD1 (5 bases). The source material was PBMCs. The CDR3 sequence is CASSQGSGANVPTF. CDR3 sequence (DNA): TGTGCCAGCAGCCAGGGCTCTGGGGCCAACGTCCCGACTTTC. Full variable domain (rest looked up from reference TRBV27 and TRBJ2-6): EAQVTQNPRYLITVTGKKLTVTCSQNMNHEYMSWYRQDPGLGLRQIYYSMNVEVTDKGDVPEGYKVSRKEKRNFPLILESPSPNQTSLYFCASSQGSGANVPTFGAGSRLTVL.